Below, 2 T cell receptor beta chains from the same sample are listed, as sequenced in a study of Graves' ophthalmopathy and Graves' hyperthyroidism. The TCR beta CDR3 regions underwent amplification from RNA transcripts. The first round was an RT-PCR with HTBI primers, and the second round was a multiplex PCR. MiXCR, applied by TCRdb to the multiplex PCR reads, yields one record per CDR3 protein. In the table there are 600,000 to 950,000 distinct CDR3 sequences, roughly 40% of which are singletons. Source material: peripheral blood. These receptors all come from an adult man with Graves' ophthalmopathy.

This sequence joins TRBV25-1 and TRBJ1-2; TRBD1 is a possible D gene (6 bases). Germline V gene sequence: CDR1 MGHDK, CDR2 SYGVNS. Trimming shortened V by 8 bases and J by 5 bases, and 18 bases separated the two germline ends. This CDR3 has 14 amino acids. The CDR3 reads CASSLETGPYGYTF. In DNA, the CDR3 is TGTGCCAGCTCCCTGGAAACAGGGCCTTATGGCTACACCTTC.

In this sample, this clonotype turned up a few times. V and J are TRBV5-6 and TRBJ1-2; possibly TRBD1 for D (6 bases). This CDR3 region has 15 residues. Trimming took 3 bases from V and 4 from J, leaving 16 bases between them. The V gene's germline CDR1 is SGHDT and CDR2 YYEEEE. The CDR3: CASSYPGGASYGYTF. For the CDR3, the DNA is TGTGCCAGCAGCTATCCGGGGGGCGCGAGCTATGGCTACACCTTC.